Sequencing of this T cell receptor (beta chain) was carried out in a study of technical replicates of blood from a handful of donors. Here immunoSEQ multiplex PCR was the method, and the copy in TCRdb shows in-frame clones only, minus some. The sample holds roughly 68,000 clones, 85% to 90% seen once. Per germline, CDR1 SGHRS and CDR2 YFSETQ. The CDR3 has 16 residues. The junction had 15 bases not matched to a gene; V was cut back by 5 bases and J by 7 bases. The sequence derives from a human donor in good health. Some clones in this sample may be carry-over from other donors' samples. This rearrangement joins TRBV5-1 to TRBJ1-2; TRBD1 agrees at 9 bases. The sequenced sample was PBMCs. The CDR3 DNA reads as TGCGCCAGCAGTCCCGGGACAGGGCTCGGTAGACCTGGCTACACCTTC. As protein: CASSPGTGLGRPGYTF.